The clone carrying this T cell receptor (beta chain) was seen a few times. The data belong to a study of regulatory T cells in long-lasting Graves disease. According to the study, TCR beta libraries were built with iRepertoire HTBI primers and CDR3-region Arm-PCR. TCRdb used MiXCR to reprocess the multiplex PCR reads, holding one entry per CDR3 protein. The table records over 650,000 distinct CDR3 sequences, 25% to 35% of them present only once. The CDR3 has 12 amino acids. Germline lookup yields CDR1 MDHEN and CDR2 SYDVKM. V shed 8 bases and J shed 7 bases, with 14 bases lying between them. Regarding time point: persistent/refractory GD, antithyroid drugs over 5 years with positive TRAb. The authors made the TCR library using RNA they extracted from PBMCs. Those enrolled as patients came out of an endocrinology department in Xi'an, China.

The clonotype comes from a female donor with Graves disease. The sequencing used peripheral blood mononuclear cells (PBMCs), collected when the disease was refractory, from a patient treated with antithyroid drugs. The V call is TRBV28, the J call TRBJ1-2; possibly TRBD1 for D (6 bases). The CDR3 DNA follows: TGTGCCAGCGGAGGGGGAGTGTCTGGCTACACCTTC. This sequence encodes CASGGGVSGYTF.